The 7 T cell receptor beta chains presented below share a single source sample, sequenced in a study of OX40 agonist ivuxolimab in advanced cancers. Generated by immunoSEQ multiplex PCR, the TCRdb table keeps only in-frame clones and is missing some. The data show over 15,000 clones, around two thirds seen once. The sequencing here drew on CD4+ or CD8+ T cells sorted from blood, taken in a trial of the OX40 agonist ivuxolimab. These receptors were collected from an adult with an advanced solid tumor such as melanoma, head and neck, liver or kidney cancer.

This sequence joins TRBV5-8 and TRBJ2-1; TRBD2 agrees at 8 bases. The CDR3 is 15 amino acids. CDR1 and CDR2 (germline): SGHTS, YDEGEE. Losses at the gene ends were 0 bases for V and 4 bases for J; bases not matched to a gene: 3. The CDR3 coding sequence is TGTGCCAGCAGCTTGGGACTAGCGACTTACAATGAGCAGTTCTTC. Its translation: CASSLGLATYNEQFF.

V gene TRBV6-5 combines with J gene TRBJ2-5, with D possibly TRBD2 on 5 matching bases. The CDR3 covers 12 residues. The V end lost 8 bases, the J end lost 4 bases, and 11 bases lay between the germline ends. Germline values: CDR1 MNHEY, CDR2 SVGAGI. The CDR3 here is CASAGVRETQYF. For the CDR3, the DNA is TGTGCCAGCGCCGGGGTACGAGAGACCCAGTACTTC.

The chain couples TRBV28 to TRBJ2-7; unclear D gene. Germline loops: CDR1 MDHEN, CDR2 SYDVKM. The V end lost 6 bases, the J end lost 4 bases, and 7 bases lay between the germline ends. The CDR3 is 11 amino acids. CDR3 in amino acids: CASSVAYEQYF. In DNA, the CDR3 is TGTGCCAGCAGCGTTGCATACGAGCAGTACTTC.

This clone was picked up one time. This sequence joins TRBV11-3 and TRBJ1-1; 9 nucleotides match TRBD1. Germline V CDR1 and CDR2: SGHNT, YENEEA. The CDR3 totals 14 residues. The V gene end was trimmed by 4 bases and the J gene end by 3 bases; junction bases not matched to a gene: 3. CDR3 region: CASSSGQGDTEAFF. The DNA of the CDR3 is TGTGCCAGCAGCTCGGGACAGGGAGACACTGAAGCTTTCTTT. The complete variable domain, with remaining parts taken from reference TRBV11-3 and TRBJ1-1, reads EAGVVQSPRYKIIEKKQPVAFWCNPISGHNTLYWYLQNLGQGPELLIRYENEEAVDDSQLPKDRFSAERLKGVDSTLKIQPAELGDSAVYLCASSSGQGDTEAFFGQGTRLTVV.

This clone was seen only a few times. The rearrangement links TRBV28 to TRBJ2-7; possibly TRBD1 for D (6 bases). The CDR3 loop spans 14 amino acids. Trimming removed 5 bases at V and 6 bases at J, with 17 bases between. Germline V gene data show CDR1 as MDHEN and CDR2 as SYDVKM. The CDR3 DNA follows: TGTGCCAGCAGTCCGCATACAGGGTCCGGCGAGCAGTACTTC. This encodes CASSPHTGSGEQYF.

The gene calls are TRBV5-4 and TRBJ2-6, with unresolved D. CDR3 length: 14 residues. The V end lost 3 bases, the J end lost 1 base, and 5 bases lay between the germline ends. CDR1 and CDR2 (germline): SGHNT, YYREEE (reference sequence). The CDR3 coding sequence is TGTGCCAGCAGCTCTGATTCTGGGGCCAACGTCCTGACTTTC. Protein sequence: CASSSDSGANVLTF.

V usage is TRBV5-6 and J usage is TRBJ1-2; TRBD1 matches 9 bases. Germline values: CDR1 SGHDT, CDR2 YYEEEE. The CDR3 has 14 residues. V lost 5 bases, J lost 4 bases, and 6 bases stayed unmatched. The CDR3 bases are TGTGCCAGCAGTCCCGGGACAGGGACCTATGGCTACACCTTC. This codes for CASSPGTGTYGYTF.